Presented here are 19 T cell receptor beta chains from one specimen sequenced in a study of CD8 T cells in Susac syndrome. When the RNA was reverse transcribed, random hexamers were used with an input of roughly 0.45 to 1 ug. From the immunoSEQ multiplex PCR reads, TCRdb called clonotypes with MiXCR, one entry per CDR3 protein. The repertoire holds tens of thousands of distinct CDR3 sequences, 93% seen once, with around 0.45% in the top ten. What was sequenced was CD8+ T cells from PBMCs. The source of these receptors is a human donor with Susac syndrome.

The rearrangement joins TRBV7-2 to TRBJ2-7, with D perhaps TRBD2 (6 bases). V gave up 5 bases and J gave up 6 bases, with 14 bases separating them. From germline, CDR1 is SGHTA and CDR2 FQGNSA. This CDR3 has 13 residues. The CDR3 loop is CASSPQTSIEQYF. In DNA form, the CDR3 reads TGTGCCAGCAGCCCCCAGACTAGTATCGAGCAGTACTTC.

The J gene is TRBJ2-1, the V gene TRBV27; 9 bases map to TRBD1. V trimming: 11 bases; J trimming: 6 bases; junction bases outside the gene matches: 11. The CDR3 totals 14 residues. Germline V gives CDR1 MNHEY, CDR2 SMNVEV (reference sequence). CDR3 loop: CASLKQGAGNEQFF. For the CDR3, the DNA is TGTGCCTCGCTAAAACAGGGGGCCGGCAATGAGCAGTTCTTC.

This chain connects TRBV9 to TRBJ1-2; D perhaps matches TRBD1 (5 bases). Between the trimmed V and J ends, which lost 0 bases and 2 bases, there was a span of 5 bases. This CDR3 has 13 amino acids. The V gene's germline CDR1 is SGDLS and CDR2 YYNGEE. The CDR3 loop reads CASSVGQNYGYTF. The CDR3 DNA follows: TGTGCCAGCAGCGTAGGACAGAACTATGGCTACACCTTC. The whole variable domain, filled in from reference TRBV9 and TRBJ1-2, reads DSGVTQTPKHLITATGQRVTLRCSPRSGDLSVYWYQQSLDQGLQFLIQYYNGEERAKGNILERFSAQQFPDLHSELNLSSLELGDSALYFCASSVGQNYGYTFGSGTRLTVV.

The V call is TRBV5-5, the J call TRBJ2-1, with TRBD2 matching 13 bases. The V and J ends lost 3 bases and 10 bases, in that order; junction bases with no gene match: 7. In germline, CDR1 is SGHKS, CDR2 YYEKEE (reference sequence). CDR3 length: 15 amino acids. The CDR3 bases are TGTGCCAGCAGCTACGGACTAGCGGGAGTATCCGAGCAGTTCTTC. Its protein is CASSYGLAGVSEQFF.

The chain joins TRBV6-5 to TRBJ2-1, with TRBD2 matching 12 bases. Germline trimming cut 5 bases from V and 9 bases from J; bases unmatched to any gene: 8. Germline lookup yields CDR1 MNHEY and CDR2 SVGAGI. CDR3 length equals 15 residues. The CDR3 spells CASSHSLAGGGEQFF. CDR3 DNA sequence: TGTGCCAGCAGTCATTCACTAGCGGGAGGTGGTGAGCAGTTCTTC.

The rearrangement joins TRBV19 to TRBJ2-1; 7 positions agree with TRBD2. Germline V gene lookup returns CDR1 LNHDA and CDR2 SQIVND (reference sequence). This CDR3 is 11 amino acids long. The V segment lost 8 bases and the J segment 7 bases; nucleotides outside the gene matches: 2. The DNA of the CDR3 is TGTGCCAGTGGCGGGGGTAATGAGCAGTTCTTC. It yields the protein CASGGGNEQFF.

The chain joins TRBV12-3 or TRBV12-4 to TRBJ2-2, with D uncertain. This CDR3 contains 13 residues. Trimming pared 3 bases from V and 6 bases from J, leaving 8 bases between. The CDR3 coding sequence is TGTGCCAGCAGTTTTAGTGGGCCCGGGGAGCTGTTTTTT. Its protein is CASSFSGPGELFF.

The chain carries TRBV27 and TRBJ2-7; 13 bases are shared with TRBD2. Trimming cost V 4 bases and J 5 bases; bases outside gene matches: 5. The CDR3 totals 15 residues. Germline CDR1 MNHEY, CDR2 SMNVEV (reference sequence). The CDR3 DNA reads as TGTGCCAGCAGTTCTGGGACTAGCGGGACCCACGAGCAGTACTTC. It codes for CASSSGTSGTHEQYF.

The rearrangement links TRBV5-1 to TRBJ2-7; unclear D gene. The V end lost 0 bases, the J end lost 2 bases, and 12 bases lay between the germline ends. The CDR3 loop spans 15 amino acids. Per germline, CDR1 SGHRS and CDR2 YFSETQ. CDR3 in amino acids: CASSLGPGTPYEQYF. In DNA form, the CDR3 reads TGCGCCAGCAGCTTGGGGCCAGGAACCCCCTACGAGCAGTACTTC.

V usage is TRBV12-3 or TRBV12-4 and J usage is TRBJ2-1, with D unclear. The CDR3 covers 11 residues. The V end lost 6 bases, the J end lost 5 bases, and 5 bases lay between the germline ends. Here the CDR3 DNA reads TGTGCCAGCAGGAGTGACAATGAGCAGTTCTTC. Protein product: CASRSDNEQFF.

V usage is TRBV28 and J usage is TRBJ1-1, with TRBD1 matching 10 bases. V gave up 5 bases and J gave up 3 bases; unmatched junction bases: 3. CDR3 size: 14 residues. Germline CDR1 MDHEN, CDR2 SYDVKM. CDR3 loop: CASSPDRGYTEAFF. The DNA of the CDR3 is TGTGCCAGCAGTCCGGACAGGGGGTACACTGAAGCTTTCTTT.

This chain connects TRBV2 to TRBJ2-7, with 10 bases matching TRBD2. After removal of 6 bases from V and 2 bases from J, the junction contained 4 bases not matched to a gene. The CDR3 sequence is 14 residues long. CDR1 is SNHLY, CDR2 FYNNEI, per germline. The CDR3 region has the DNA TGTGCCAGCAGGACTAGCGGGCTTACCTACGAGCAGTACTTC. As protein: CASRTSGLTYEQYF.

In nucleotides, the CDR3 is TGTGCCAGTAGTCTTACAGGGAACGCGAACACCGGGGAGCTGTTTTTT. Its translation: CASSLTGNANTGELFF. The chain joins TRBV19 to TRBJ2-2; the D gene is possibly TRBD1 (6 bases). This CDR3 has 16 residues. Germline CDR1 reads LNHDA; CDR2 reads SQIVND (reference sequence). V lost 5 bases, J lost 0 bases, and 13 bases lay in between.

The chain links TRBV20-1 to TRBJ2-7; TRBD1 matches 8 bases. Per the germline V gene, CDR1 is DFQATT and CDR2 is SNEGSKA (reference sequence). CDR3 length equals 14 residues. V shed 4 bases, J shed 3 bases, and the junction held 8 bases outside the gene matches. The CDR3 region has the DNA TGCAGTGCTATGGCGGCGGACAGGGACTACGAGCAGTACTTC. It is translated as CSAMAADRDYEQYF.

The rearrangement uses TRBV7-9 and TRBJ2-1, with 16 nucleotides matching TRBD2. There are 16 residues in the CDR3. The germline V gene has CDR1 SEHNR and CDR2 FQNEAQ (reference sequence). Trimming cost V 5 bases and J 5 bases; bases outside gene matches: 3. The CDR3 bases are TGTGCCAGCAGCGGGGGACTAGCGGGAGGGAACAATGAGCAGTTCTTC. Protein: CASSGGLAGGNNEQFF. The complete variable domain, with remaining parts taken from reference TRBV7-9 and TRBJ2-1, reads DTGVSQNPRHKITKRGQNVTFRCDPISEHNRLYWYRQTLGQGPEFLTYFQNEAQLEKSRLLSDRFSAERPKGSFSTLEIQRTEQGDSAMYLCASSGGLAGGNNEQFFGPGTRLTVL.

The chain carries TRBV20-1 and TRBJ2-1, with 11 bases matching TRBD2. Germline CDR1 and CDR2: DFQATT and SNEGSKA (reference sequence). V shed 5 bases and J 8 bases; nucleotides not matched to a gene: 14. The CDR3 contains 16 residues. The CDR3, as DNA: TGCAGTGCTCCTACCCGCGGGAGTAGCGGGAGGGATGAGCAGTTCTTC. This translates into CSAPTRGSSGRDEQFF.

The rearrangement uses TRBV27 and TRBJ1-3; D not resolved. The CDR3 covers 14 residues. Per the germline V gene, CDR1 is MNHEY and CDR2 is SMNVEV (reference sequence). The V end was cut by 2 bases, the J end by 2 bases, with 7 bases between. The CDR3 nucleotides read TGTGCCAGCAGTTTACTGTGGACTGGAAACACCATATATTTT. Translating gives CASSLLWTGNTIYF.

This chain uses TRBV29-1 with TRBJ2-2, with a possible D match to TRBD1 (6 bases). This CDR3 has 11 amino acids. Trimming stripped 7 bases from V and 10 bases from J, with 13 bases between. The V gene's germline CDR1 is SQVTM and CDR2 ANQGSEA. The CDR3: CSAGRDMELFF. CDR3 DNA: TGCAGCGCAGGCCGGGACATGGAGCTGTTTTTT.

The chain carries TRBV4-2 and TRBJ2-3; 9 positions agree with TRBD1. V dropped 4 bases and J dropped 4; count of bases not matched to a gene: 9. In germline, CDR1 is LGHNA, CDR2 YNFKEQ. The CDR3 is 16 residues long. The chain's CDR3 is CASSPRDRVLSDTQYF. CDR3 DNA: TGTGCCAGCAGCCCCCGGGACAGGGTGTTGTCAGATACGCAGTATTTT.